The present T cell receptor (beta chain) was sequenced within a study of T-cell memory formation after mild COVID-19. Study at large: Across donors, TCR clusters were largely donor specific.

Findings and limits, study-wide: Clones contracting over day 15 to 85 were CD4/CD8 balanced, with later expanders leaning CD4+.

As regards this clonotype: The antigen remains undetermined. Compared with germline, one end of the junction differs, possibly owing to a read error.

The CDR3 loop spans 12 amino acids. Germline V gene sequence: CDR1 SGDLS, CDR2 YYNGEE. TCRdb re-derived calls from the 5' RACE reads in MiXCR, one entry per CDR3 protein. The sample has approximately 210,000 distinct CDR3 sequences, around 27% seen once. This TCR came from an adult woman who had mild COVID-19 (a few samples of this study predate the infection). Cell type and time point are not known. The sequenced sample was PBMCs or a T cell subset sorted from them (not recorded which). The chain links TRBV9 to TRBJ2-7, with D uncertain. The CDR3 nucleotides are TGTGCCAGCAGCGTAGTCGCCAGACGGGTAGACTTC. This codes for CASSVVARRVDF.